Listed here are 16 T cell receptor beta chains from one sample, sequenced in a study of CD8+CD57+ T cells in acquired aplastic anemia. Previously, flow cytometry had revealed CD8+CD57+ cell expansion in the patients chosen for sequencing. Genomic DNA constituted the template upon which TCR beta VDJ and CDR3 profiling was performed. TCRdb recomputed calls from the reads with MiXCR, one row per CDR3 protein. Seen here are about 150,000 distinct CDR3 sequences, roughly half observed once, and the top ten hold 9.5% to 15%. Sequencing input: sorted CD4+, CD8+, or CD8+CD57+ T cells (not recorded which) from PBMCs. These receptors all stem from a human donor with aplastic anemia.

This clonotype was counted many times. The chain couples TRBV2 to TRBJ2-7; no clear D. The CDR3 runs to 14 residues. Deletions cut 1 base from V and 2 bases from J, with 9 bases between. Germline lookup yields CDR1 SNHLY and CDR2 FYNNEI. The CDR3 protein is CASSEGFLTYEQYF. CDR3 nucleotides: TGTGCCAGCAGTGAAGGCTTCCTCACCTACGAGCAGTACTTC.

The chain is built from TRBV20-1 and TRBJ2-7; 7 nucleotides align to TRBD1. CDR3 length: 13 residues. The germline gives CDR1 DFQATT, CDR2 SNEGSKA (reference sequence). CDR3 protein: CSPLGAGGYEQYF. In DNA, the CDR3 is TGCAGCCCCCTCGGCGCAGGGGGCTACGAGCAGTACTTC.

DNA of the CDR3: TGCAGCGTGGGGGGACTAGACCTATCTAGCACAGATACGCAGTATTTT. Translating gives CSVGGLDLSSTDTQYF. V usage is TRBV29-1 and J usage is TRBJ2-3; TRBD2 aligns across 8 bases. There are 16 residues in the CDR3. The germline gives CDR1 SQVTM, CDR2 ANQGSEA. Trimming took 6 bases from V and 0 from J; bases not matched to a gene: 11.

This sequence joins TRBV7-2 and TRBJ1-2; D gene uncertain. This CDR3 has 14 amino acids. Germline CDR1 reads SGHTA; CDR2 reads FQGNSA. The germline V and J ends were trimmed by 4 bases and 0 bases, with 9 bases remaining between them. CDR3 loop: CASSSTGANYGYTF. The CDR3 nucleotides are TGTGCCAGCAGCTCGACGGGAGCTAACTATGGCTACACCTTC.

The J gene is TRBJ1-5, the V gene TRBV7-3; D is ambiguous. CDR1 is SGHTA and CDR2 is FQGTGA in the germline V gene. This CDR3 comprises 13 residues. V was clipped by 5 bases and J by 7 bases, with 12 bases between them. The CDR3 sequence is CASSGLDGQPQHF. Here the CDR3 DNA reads TGTGCCAGCAGCGGTCTGGACGGGCAGCCCCAGCATTTT.

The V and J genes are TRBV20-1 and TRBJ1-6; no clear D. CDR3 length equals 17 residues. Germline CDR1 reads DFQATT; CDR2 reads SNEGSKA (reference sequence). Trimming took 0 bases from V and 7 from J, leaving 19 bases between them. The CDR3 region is CSARDRREGTENSPLHF. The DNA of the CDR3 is TGCAGTGCTAGAGATAGGAGGGAGGGAACGGAGAATTCACCCCTCCACTTT.

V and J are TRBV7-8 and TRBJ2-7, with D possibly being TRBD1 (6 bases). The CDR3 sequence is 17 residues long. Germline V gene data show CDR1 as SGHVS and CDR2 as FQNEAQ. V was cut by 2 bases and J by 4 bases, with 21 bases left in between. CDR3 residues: CASSLSALKGDGYEQYF. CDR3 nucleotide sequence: TGTGCCAGCAGCTTATCAGCGCTTAAGGGGGACGGGTACGAGCAGTACTTC.

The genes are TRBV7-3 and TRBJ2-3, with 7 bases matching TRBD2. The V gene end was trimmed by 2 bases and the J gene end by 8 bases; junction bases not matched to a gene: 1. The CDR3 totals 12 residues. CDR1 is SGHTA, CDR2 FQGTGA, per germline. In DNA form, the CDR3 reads TGTGCCAGCAGCTTAGTAGCGGGTACGCAGTATTTT. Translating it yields CASSLVAGTQYF.

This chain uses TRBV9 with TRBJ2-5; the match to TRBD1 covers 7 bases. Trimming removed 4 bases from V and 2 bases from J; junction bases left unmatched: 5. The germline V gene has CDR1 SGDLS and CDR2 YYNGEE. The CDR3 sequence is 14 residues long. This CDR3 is CASSLRTGQETQYF. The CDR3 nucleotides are TGTGCCAGCAGCCTAAGGACAGGACAAGAGACCCAGTACTTC.

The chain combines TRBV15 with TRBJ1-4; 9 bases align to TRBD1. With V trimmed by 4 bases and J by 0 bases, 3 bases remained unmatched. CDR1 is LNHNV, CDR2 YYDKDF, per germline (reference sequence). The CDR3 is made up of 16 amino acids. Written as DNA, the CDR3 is TGTGCCACCAGCACGGGACAGGGTGCAACTAATGAAAAACTGTTTTTT. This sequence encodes CATSTGQGATNEKLFF.

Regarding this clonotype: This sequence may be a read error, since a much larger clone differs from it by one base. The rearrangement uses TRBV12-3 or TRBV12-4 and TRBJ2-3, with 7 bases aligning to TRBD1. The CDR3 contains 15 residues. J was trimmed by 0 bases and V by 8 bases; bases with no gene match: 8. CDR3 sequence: CASGPGDRSTDTQYF. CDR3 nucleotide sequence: TGTGCCAGCGGCCCTGGGGACAGAAGCACAGATACGCAGTATTTT.

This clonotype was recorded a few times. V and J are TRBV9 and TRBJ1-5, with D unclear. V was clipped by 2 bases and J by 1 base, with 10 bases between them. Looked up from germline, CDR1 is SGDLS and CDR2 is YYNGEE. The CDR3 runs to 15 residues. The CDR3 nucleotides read TGTGCCAGCAGCGTCTCTGGGTCGAGCAATCAGCCCCAGCATTTT. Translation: CASSVSGSSNQPQHF.

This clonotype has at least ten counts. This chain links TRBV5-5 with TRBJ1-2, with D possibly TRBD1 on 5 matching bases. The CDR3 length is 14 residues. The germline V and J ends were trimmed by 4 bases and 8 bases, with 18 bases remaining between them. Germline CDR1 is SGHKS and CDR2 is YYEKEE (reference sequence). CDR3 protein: CASSPLERGGGYTF. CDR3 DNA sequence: TGTGCCAGCAGCCCCCTGGAACGGGGGGGGGGCTACACCTTC.

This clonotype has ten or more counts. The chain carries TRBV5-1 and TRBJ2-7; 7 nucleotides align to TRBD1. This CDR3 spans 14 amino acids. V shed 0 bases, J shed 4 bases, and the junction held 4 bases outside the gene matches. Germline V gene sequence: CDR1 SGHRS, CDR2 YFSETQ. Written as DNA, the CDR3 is TGCGCCAGCAGCTTGGGGTCGGGACAGTACGAGCAGTACTTC. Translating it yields CASSLGSGQYEQYF.

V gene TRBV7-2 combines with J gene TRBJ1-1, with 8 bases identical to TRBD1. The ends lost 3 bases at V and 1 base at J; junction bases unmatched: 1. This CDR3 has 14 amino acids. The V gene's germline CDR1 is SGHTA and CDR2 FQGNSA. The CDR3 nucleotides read TGTGCCAGCAGCTTGACAGGGGAGAACACTGAAGCTTTCTTT. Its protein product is CASSLTGENTEAFF.

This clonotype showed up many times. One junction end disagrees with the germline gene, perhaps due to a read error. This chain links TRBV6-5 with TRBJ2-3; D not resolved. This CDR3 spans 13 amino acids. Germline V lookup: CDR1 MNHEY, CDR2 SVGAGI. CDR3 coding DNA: TGTGCCAGCAGTTTCCCGGGCCCAGATACACAGTATTTT. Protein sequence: CASSFPGPDTQYF.